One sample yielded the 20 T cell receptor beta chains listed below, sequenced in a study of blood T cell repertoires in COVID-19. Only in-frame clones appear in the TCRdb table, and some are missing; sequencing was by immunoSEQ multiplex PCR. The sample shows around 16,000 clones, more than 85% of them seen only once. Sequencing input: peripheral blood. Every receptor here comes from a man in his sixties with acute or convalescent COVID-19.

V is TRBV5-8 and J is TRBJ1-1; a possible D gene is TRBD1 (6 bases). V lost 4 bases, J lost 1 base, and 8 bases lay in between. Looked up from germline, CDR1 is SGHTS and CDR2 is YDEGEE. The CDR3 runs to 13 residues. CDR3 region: CASSNRANTEAFF. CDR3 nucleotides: TGTGCCAGCAGCAACAGGGCGAACACTGAAGCTTTCTTT.

The CDR3 bases are TGTGCCAGCAGCCCTAATCCGGGACAGTGGGAGGATGAGCAGTTCTTC. It is translated as CASSPNPGQWEDEQFF. The genes are TRBV13 and TRBJ2-1; maybe TRBD1 (7 bases). Trimming stripped 5 bases from V and 8 bases from J, with 22 bases between. The CDR3 is made up of 16 amino acids. CDR1 PRHDT and CDR2 FYEKMQ come from the germline V gene (reference sequence).

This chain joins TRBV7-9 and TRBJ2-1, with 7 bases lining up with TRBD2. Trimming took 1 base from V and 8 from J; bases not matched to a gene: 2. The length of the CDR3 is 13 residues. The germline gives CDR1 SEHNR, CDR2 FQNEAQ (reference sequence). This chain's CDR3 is CASSLVAGDEQFF. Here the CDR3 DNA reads TGTGCCAGCAGCTTAGTGGCGGGAGATGAGCAGTTCTTC. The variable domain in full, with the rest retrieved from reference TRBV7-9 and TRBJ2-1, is DTGVSQNPRHKITKRGQNVTFRCDPISEHNRLYWYRQTLGQGPEFLTYFQNEAQLEKSRLLSDRFSAERPKGSFSTLEIQRTEQGDSAMYLCASSLVAGDEQFFGPGTRLTVL.

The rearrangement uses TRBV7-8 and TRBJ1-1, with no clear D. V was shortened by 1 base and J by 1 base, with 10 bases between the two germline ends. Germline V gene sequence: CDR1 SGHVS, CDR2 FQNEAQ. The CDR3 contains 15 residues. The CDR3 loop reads CASSLVRIANTEAFF. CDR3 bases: TGTGCCAGCAGCTTAGTTAGGATAGCGAACACTGAAGCTTTCTTT.

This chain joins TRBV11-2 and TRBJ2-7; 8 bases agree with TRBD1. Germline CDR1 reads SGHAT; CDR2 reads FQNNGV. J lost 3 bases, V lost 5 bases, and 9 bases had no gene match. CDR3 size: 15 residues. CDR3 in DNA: TGTGCCAGCAGCACGACCGGACAGGGACACTACGAGCAGTACTTC. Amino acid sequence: CASSTTGQGHYEQYF.

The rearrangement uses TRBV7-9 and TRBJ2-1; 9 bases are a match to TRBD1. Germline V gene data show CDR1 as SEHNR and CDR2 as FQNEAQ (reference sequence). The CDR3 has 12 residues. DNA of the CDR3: TGTCTAGGGACAGGGATCTACAATGAGCAGTTCTTC. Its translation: CLGTGIYNEQFF.

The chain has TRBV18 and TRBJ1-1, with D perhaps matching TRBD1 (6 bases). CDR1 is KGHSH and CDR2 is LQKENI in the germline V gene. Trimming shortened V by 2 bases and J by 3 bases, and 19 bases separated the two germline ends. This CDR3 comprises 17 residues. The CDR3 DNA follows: TGTGCCAGCTCACCAGGGAGTGGTGGGGGCCTGGACACTGAAGCTTTCTTT. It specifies CASSPGSGGGLDTEAFF.

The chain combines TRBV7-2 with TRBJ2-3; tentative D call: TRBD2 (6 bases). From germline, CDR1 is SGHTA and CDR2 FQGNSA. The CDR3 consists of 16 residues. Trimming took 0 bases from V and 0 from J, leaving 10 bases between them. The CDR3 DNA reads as TGTGCCAGCAGCTTAGCGTACGGGACTAGCACAGATACGCAGTATTTT. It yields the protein CASSLAYGTSTDTQYF.

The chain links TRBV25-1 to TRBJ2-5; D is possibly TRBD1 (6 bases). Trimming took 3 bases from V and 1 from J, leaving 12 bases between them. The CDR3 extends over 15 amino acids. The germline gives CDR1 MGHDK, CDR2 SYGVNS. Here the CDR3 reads CASSDFGGSQETQYF. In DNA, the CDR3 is TGTGCCAGCAGTGATTTTGGGGGCTCCCAAGAGACCCAGTACTTC.

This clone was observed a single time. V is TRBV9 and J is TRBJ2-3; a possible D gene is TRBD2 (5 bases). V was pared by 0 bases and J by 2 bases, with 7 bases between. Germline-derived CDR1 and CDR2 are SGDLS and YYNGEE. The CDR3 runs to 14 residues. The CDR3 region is CASSVVEATDTQYF. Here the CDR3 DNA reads TGTGCCAGCAGCGTAGTGGAGGCCACAGATACGCAGTATTTT. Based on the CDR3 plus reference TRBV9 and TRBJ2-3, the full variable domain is DSGVTQTPKHLITATGQRVTLRCSPRSGDLSVYWYQQSLDQGLQFLIQYYNGEERAKGNILERFSAQQFPDLHSELNLSSLELGDSALYFCASSVVEATDTQYFGPGTRLTVL.

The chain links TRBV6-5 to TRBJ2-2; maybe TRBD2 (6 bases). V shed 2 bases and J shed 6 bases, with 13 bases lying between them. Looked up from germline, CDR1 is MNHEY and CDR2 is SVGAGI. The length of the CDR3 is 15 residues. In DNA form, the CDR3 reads TGTGCCAGCAGTTACCCCGGAGGGGTCCCCGGGGAGCTGTTTTTT. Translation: CASSYPGGVPGELFF.

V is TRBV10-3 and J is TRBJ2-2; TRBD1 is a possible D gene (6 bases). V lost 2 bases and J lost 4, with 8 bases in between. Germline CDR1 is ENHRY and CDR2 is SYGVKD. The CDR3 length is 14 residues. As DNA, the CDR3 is TGTGCCATCAGTGAGGGACAGTTCACCGGGGAGCTGTTTTTT. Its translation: CAISEGQFTGELFF.

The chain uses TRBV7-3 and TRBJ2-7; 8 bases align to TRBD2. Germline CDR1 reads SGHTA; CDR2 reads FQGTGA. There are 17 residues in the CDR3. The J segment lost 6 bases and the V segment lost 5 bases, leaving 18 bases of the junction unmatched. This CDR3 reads CASSPAGASGPFGEQYF. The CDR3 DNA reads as TGTGCCAGCAGCCCCGCCGGTGCTAGCGGGCCGTTTGGCGAGCAGTACTTC.

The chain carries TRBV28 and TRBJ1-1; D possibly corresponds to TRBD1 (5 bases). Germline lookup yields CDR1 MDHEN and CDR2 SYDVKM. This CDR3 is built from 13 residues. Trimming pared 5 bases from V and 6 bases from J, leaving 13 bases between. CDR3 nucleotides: TGTGCCAGCAGTCCAGGGTATTGGTCTGAAGCTTTCTTT. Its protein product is CASSPGYWSEAFF.

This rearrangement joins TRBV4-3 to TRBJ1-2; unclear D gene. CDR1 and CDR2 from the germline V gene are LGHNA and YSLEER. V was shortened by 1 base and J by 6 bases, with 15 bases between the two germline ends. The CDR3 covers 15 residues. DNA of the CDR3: TGCGCCAGCAGCCAAGTCAACCAGAGGGCAGATGGCTACACCTTC. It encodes CASSQVNQRADGYTF.

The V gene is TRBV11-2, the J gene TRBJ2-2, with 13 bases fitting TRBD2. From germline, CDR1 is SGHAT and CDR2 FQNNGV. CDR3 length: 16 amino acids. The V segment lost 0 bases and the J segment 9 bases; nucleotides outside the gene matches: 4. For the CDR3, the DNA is TGTGCCAGCAGCTTAGAACTAGCGGGGGGGCAAAGGGAGCTGTTTTTT. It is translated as CASSLELAGGQRELFF.

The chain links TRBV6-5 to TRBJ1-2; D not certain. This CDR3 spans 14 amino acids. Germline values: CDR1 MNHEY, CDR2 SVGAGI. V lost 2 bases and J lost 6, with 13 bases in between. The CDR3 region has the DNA TGTGCCAGCAGTTACAACGGGGAACTGAATGGCTACACCTTC. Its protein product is CASSYNGELNGYTF.

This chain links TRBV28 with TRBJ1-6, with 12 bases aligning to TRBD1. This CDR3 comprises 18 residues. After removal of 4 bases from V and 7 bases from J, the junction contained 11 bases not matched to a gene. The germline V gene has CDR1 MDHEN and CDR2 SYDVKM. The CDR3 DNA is TGTGCCAGCAGTTCAGAGGGGGACAGGGGGCTTCCGAATTCACCCCTCCACTTT. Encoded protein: CASSSEGDRGLPNSPLHF.

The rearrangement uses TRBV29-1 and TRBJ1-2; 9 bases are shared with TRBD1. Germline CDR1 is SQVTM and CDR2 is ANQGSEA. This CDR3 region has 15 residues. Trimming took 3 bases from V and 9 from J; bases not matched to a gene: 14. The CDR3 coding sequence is TGCAGCGTTGATTTCCGGGACAGGGACCTACGCAGCTACACCTTC. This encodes CSVDFRDRDLRSYTF. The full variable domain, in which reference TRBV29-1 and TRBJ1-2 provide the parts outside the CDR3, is SAVISQKPSRDICQRGTSLTIQCQVDSQVTMMFWYRQQPGQSLTLIATANQGSEATYESGFVIDKFPISRPNLTFSTLTVSNMSPEDSSIYLCSVDFRDRDLRSYTFGSGTRLTVV.

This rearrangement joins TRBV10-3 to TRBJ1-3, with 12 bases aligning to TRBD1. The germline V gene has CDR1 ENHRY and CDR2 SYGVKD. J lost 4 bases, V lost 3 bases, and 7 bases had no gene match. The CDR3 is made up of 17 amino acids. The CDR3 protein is CAISEGTGGIIGNTIYF. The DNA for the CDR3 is TGTGCCATCAGTGAAGGGACAGGGGGCATTATAGGAAACACCATATATTTT.